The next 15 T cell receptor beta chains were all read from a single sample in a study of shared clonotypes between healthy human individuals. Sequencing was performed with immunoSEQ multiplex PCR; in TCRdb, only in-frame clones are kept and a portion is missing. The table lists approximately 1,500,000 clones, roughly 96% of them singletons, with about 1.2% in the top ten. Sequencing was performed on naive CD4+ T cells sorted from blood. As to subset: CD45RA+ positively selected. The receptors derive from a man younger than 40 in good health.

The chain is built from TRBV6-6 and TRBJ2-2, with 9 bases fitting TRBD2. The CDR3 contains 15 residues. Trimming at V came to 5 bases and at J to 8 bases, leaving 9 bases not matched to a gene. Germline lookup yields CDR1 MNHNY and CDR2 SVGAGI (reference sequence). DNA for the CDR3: TGTGCCAGCAGTCATCCTAGCGGGATTGGGGGGGAGCTGTTTTTT. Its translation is CASSHPSGIGGELFF.

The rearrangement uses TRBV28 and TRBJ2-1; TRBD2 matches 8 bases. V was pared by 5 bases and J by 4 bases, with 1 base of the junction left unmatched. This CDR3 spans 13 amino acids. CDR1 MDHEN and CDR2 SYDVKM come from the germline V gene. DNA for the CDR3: TGTGCCAGCAGTACTAGCGGTTACAATGAGCAGTTCTTC. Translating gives CASSTSGYNEQFF.

The CDR3 bases are TGTGCCAGCAGCCCGGACAGTTCCTACGAGCAGTACTTC. It specifies CASSPDSSYEQYF. V gene TRBV6-5 combines with J gene TRBJ2-7, with D perhaps TRBD1 (6 bases). The germline CDR1 and CDR2 sequences are MNHEY and SVGAGI. The length of the CDR3 is 13 residues. Trimming took 6 bases from V and 1 from J, leaving 10 bases between them.

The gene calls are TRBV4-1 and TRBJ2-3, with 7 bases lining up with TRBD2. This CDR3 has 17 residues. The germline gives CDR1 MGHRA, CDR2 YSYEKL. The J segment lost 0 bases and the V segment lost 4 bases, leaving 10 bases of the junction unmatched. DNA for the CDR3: TGCGCCAGCAGCCTCCAGGGAGGAGCGGGGAGCACAGATACGCAGTATTTT. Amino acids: CASSLQGGAGSTDTQYF.

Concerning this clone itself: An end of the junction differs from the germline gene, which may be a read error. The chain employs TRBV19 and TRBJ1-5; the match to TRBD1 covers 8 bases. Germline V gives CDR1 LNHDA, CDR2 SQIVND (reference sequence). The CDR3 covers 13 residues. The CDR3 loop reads CSSRDRTHQPQHF. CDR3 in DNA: TGCTCGTCCAGGGACAGGACCCATCAGCCCCAGCATTTT.

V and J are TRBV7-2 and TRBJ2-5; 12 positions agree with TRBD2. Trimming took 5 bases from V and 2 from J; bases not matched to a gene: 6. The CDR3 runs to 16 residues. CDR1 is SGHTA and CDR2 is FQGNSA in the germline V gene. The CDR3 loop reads CASSPRLAGVQETQYF. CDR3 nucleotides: TGTGCCAGCAGCCCAAGACTAGCGGGAGTTCAAGAGACCCAGTACTTC.

CDR3 DNA sequence: TGTGCCACCAGCAGAGCCTACTCATACGAGCAGTACTTC. Amino acid sequence: CATSRAYSYEQYF. The rearrangement joins TRBV15 to TRBJ2-7; D is unclear. There are 13 residues in the CDR3. The ends were cut back, 1 base at V and 4 bases at J, with 8 bases in the middle. Germline V gives CDR1 LNHNV, CDR2 YYDKDF (reference sequence).

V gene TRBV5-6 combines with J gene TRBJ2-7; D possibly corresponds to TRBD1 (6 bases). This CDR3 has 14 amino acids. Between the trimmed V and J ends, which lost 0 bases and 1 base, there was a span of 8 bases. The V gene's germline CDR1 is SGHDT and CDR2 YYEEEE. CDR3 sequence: CASSLDRVSYEQYF. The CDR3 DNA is TGTGCCAGCAGCTTGGACAGGGTATCCTACGAGCAGTACTTC.

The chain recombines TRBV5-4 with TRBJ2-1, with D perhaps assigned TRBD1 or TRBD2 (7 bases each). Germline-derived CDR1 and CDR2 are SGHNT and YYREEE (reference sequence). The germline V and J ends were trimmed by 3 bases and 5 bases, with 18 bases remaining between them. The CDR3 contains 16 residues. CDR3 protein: CASSSKRDGTDNEQFF. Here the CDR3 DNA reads TGTGCCAGCAGCTCCAAGCGGGACGGGACAGACAATGAGCAGTTCTTC.

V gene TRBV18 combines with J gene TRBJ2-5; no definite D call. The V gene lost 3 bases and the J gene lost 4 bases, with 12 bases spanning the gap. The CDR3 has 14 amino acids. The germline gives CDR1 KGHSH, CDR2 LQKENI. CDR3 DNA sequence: TGTGCCAGCTCACCGAATTCGGTCTTAGAGACCCAGTACTTC. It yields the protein CASSPNSVLETQYF.

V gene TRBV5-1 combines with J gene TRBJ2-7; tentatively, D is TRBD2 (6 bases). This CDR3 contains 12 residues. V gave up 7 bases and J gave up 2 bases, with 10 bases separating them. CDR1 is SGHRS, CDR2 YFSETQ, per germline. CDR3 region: CASGREPYEQYF. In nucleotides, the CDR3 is TGCGCCAGCGGACGGGAGCCCTACGAGCAGTACTTC.

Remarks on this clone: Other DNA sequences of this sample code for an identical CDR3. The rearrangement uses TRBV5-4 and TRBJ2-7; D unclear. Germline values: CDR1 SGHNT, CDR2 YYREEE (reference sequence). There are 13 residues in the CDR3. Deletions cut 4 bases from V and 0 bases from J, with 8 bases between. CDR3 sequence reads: CASSPTPSYEQYF. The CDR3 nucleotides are TGTGCCAGCAGCCCGACCCCCTCCTACGAGCAGTACTTC.

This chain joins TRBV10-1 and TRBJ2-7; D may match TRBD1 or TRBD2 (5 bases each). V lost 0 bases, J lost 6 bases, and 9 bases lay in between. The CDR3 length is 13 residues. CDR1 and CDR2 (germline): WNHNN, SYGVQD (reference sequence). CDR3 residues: CASSESRGSEQYF. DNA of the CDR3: TGCGCCAGCAGTGAGTCGAGGGGCTCCGAGCAGTACTTC.

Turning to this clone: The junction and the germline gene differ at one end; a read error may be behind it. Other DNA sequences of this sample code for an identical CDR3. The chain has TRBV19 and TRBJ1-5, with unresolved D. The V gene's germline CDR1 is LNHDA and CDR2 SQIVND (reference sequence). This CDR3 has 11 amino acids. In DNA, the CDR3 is TGTGCCAGCAGTAGCAATCAGCCCCAGCATTTT. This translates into CASSSNQPQHF.

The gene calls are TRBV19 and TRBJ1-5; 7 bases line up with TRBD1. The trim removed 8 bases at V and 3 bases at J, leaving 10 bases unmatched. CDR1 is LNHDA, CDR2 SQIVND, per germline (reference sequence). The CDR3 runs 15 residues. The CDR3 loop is CASGTDFANNQPQHF. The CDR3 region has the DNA TGTGCCAGTGGGACAGATTTCGCCAACAATCAGCCCCAGCATTTT.